The 12 T cell receptor beta chains below were found in one sample sequenced in a study of PD-1 blockade in mismatch repair-deficient tumors. Sequencing was performed with immunoSEQ multiplex PCR; in TCRdb, only in-frame clones are kept and a portion is missing. Of some 100,000 clones in the sample, roughly four fifths were seen once. Source: peripheral blood, taken approximately 35 weeks after starting pembrolizumab. These receptors were collected from an adult with mismatch repair-deficient cancer.

V usage is TRBV5-4 and J usage is TRBJ2-6; no clear D. This CDR3 comprises 14 residues. V was clipped by 1 base and J by 4 bases, with 6 bases between them. Germline V CDR1 and CDR2: SGHNT, YYREEE (reference sequence). The CDR3 nucleotides read TGTGCCAGCAGCTTGTTTTCCGGGGCCAACGTCCTGACTTTC. It is translated as CASSLFSGANVLTF.

The chain couples TRBV5-1 to TRBJ1-3; D gene ambiguous. Looked up from germline, CDR1 is SGHRS and CDR2 is YFSETQ. The CDR3 is made up of 16 amino acids. V dropped 0 bases and J dropped 0 bases, with 10 bases sitting between them. The CDR3 region has the DNA TGCGCCAGCAGCTTGGCCTCGACCAGCTCTGGAAACACCATATATTTT. It encodes CASSLASTSSGNTIYF.

The J gene is TRBJ2-7, the V gene TRBV5-4; D is undetermined. Germline lookup yields CDR1 SGHNT and CDR2 YYREEE (reference sequence). V was clipped by 2 bases and J by 4 bases, with 7 bases between them. The CDR3 sequence is 12 residues long. CDR3 loop: CASSFDTYEQYF. Written as DNA, the CDR3 is TGTGCCAGCAGCTTCGACACATACGAGCAGTACTTC.

V and J are TRBV11-2 and TRBJ2-7; D is perhaps TRBD1 (5 bases). The germline V gene encodes CDR1 SGHAT and CDR2 FQNNGV. V shed 1 base and J shed 6 bases, with 7 bases lying between them. The CDR3 loop spans 12 amino acids. Here the CDR3 DNA reads TGTGCCAGCAGCTTAGGTAGGGGCGAGCAGTACTTC. It is translated as CASSLGRGEQYF.

This chain joins TRBV27 and TRBJ2-7, with 11 bases matching TRBD2. CDR3 length: 15 amino acids. Germline V gene lookup returns CDR1 MNHEY and CDR2 SMNVEV (reference sequence). The trim removed 4 bases at V and 1 base at J, leaving 3 bases unmatched. Written as DNA, the CDR3 is TGTGCCAGCAGTTGGACTAGCGGGCATTCCTACGAGCAGTACTTC. Encoded protein: CASSWTSGHSYEQYF.

The chain recombines TRBV10-3 with TRBJ2-1; TRBD2 agrees at 13 bases. The junction had 4 bases not matched to a gene; V was cut back by 4 bases and J by 7 bases. CDR3 size: 15 residues. The germline V gene encodes CDR1 ENHRY and CDR2 SYGVKD. Here the CDR3 reads CAISVGLAGENEQFF. Here the CDR3 DNA reads TGTGCCATCAGTGTTGGACTAGCGGGAGAGAATGAGCAGTTCTTC.

V and J are TRBV7-3 and TRBJ2-3; D not resolved. Trimming took off 0 bases at V and 2 bases at J, with 6 bases between the two ends. From germline, CDR1 is SGHTA and CDR2 FQGTGA. This CDR3 comprises 14 residues. The CDR3 sequence: CASSLTGSTDTQYF. The CDR3 DNA follows: TGTGCCAGCAGCTTAACGGGGTCCACAGATACGCAGTATTTT.

V gene TRBV19 combines with J gene TRBJ2-3; maybe TRBD2 (6 bases). Germline V gene lookup returns CDR1 LNHDA and CDR2 SQIVND (reference sequence). Between the trimmed V and J ends, which lost 7 bases and 4 bases, there was a span of 15 bases. There are 14 residues in the CDR3. CDR3 sequence: CASTGGPGSDTQYF. The CDR3 DNA sequence: TGTGCCAGTACCGGGGGACCTGGGTCAGATACGCAGTATTTT.

The rearrangement links TRBV18 to TRBJ2-7, with TRBD1 identical over 7 bases. Germline V CDR1 and CDR2: KGHSH, LQKENI. J lost 2 bases, V lost 4 bases, and 8 bases had no gene match. The CDR3 runs 15 residues. Here the CDR3 reads CASSRAPGGTYEQYF. The CDR3 coding sequence is TGTGCCAGCTCACGAGCGCCAGGGGGTACCTACGAGCAGTACTTC. Looking up the rest from reference TRBV18 and TRBJ2-7 gives the full variable domain: NAGVMQNPRHLVRRRGQEARLRCSPMKGHSHVYWYRQLPEEGLKFMVYLQKENIIDESGMPKERFSAEFPKEGPSILRIQQVVRGDSAAYFCASSRAPGGTYEQYFGPGTRLTVT.

V is TRBV27 and J is TRBJ2-1; 9 nucleotides line up with TRBD2. The CDR3 extends over 12 amino acids. V gave up 5 bases and J gave up 12 bases; unmatched junction bases: 5. From germline, CDR1 is MNHEY and CDR2 SMNVEV (reference sequence). The CDR3 sequence is CASSGGLAGQFF. As DNA, the CDR3 is TGTGCCAGCAGTGGGGGACTAGCTGGGCAGTTCTTC.

A remark on this clone: Other DNA sequences in this sample translate to the same CDR3. This chain uses TRBV19 with TRBJ1-5; D is undetermined. Germline V gives CDR1 LNHDA, CDR2 SQIVND (reference sequence). This CDR3 region has 13 residues. Deletions cut 5 bases from V and 4 bases from J, with 9 bases between. The CDR3, as DNA: TGTGCCAGTAGTCGAGATGGGAATCAGCCCCAGCATTTT. This codes for CASSRDGNQPQHF.

The chain recombines TRBV5-4 with TRBJ2-1; TRBD1 aligns across 8 bases. CDR1 and CDR2 from the germline V gene are SGHNT and YYREEE (reference sequence). The CDR3 spans 17 residues. Trimming took 2 bases from V and 4 from J; bases not matched to a gene: 11. CDR3 bases: TGTGCCAGCAGCTTTGGCTATACGGACAGGGCGTACAATGAGCAGTTCTTC. Its translation: CASSFGYTDRAYNEQFF.